Listed below are T cell receptor beta chains from one sample, sequenced in a study of cytomegalovirus exposure and HLA in healthy donors. Using immunoSEQ multiplex PCR, the repertoire was profiled, and TCRdb retains in-frame clones only, with some absent. The sample has just under 65,000 clones; 80% are singletons. Sequences were obtained from PBMCs. These receptors were taken from a woman in her 30s in good health and CMV-seronegative. Each CDR3 is given with its conserved first and last residue. The order of the fields is D gene, J gene, clone size, V gene, CDR3 DNA, CDR3 protein. D genes are given only for firm matches. Some rows mark clone size as missing; the rest say once, few, many or name a class of expanded clone.

D gene: TRBD2
J gene: TRBJ2-5
clone size: NA
V gene: TRBV30
CDR3 DNA: TGTGCCTGGAGTGGACCCGGGAGGGAGACCCAGTACTTC
CDR3 protein: CAWSGPGRETQYF

D gene: NA
J gene: TRBJ2-5
clone size: NA
V gene: TRBV29-1
CDR3 DNA: TGCAGCGTTAACTACCAAGAGACCCAGTACTTC
CDR3 protein: CSVNYQETQYF

D gene: NA
J gene: TRBJ1-3
clone size: NA
V gene: TRBV25-1
CDR3 DNA: TGTGCCAGCAGTCGGGGGGAACATCGAAACACCATATATTTT
CDR3 protein: CASSRGEHRNTIYF

D gene: NA
J gene: TRBJ1-5
clone size: NA
V gene: TRBV5-4
CDR3 DNA: TGTGCCAGCAGCTTGGGACGGGAGGCGGGTCAGCCCCAGCATTTT
CDR3 protein: CASSLGREAGQPQHF

D gene: NA
J gene: TRBJ1-4
clone size: few
V gene: TRBV4-2
CDR3 DNA: TGTGCCAGCAGCCAAGAGGACGGGAGAGATGAAAAACTGTTTTTT
CDR3 protein: CASSQEDGRDEKLFF

D gene: NA
J gene: TRBJ2-7
clone size: NA
V gene: TRBV7-6
CDR3 DNA: TGTGCCAGCAGCTTAGCGTTCGGCAGGGGAAACGAGCAGTACTTC
CDR3 protein: CASSLAFGRGNEQYF

D gene: NA
J gene: TRBJ1-5
clone size: NA
V gene: TRBV7-2
CDR3 DNA: TGTGCCAGCAGCTTAAGGGCCGGGGTGAATCAGCCCCAGCATTTT
CDR3 protein: CASSLRAGVNQPQHF

D gene: NA
J gene: TRBJ1-2
clone size: NA
V gene: TRBV2
CDR3 DNA: TGTGCCAGCAGTGAATCCGGCAGGGAAGACGGGGGCTACACCTTC
CDR3 protein: CASSESGREDGGYTF

D gene: NA
J gene: TRBJ2-5
clone size: NA
V gene: TRBV7-9
CDR3 DNA: TGTGCCAGCAGCTTAGATCATAGCGGCCCCGGGGCCCAGTACTTC
CDR3 protein: CASSLDHSGPGAQYF

D gene: NA
J gene: TRBJ1-5
clone size: NA
V gene: TRBV28
CDR3 DNA: TGTGCCAGCAGTTCGGGACACAATCAGCCCCAGCATTTT
CDR3 protein: CASSSGHNQPQHF

D gene: NA
J gene: TRBJ2-3
clone size: few
V gene: TRBV6-1
CDR3 DNA: TGTGCCAGCAGTGTCTCAGCGGGACAGGCGACAGATACGCAGTATTTT
CDR3 protein: CASSVSAGQATDTQYF

D gene: NA
J gene: TRBJ2-5
clone size: NA
V gene: TRBV25-1
CDR3 DNA: TGTGCCAGCAGTGCTAGCATGGAGACCCAGTACTTC
CDR3 protein: CASSASMETQYF

D gene: TRBD2
J gene: TRBJ2-1
clone size: few
V gene: TRBV2
CDR3 DNA: TGTGCCAGCATCCGGGGGGACTACAATGAGCAGTTCTTC
CDR3 protein: CASIRGDYNEQFF

D gene: TRBD2
J gene: TRBJ2-3
clone size: few
V gene: TRBV28
CDR3 DNA: TGTGCCAGCAGCCTCCCGGGAGGTACCACAGATACGCAGTATTTT
CDR3 protein: CASSLPGGTTDTQYF

D gene: TRBD1
J gene: TRBJ1-5
clone size: NA
V gene: TRBV5-1
CDR3 DNA: TGCGCCAGCAGCCGGGGACAGGGGGCCGGGCCCCAGCATTTT
CDR3 protein: CASSRGQGAGPQHF

D gene: TRBD2
J gene: TRBJ2-4
clone size: NA
V gene: TRBV11-2
CDR3 DNA: TGTGCCAGCAGCCTCGGGGGGGGCGGAAACATTCAGTACTTC
CDR3 protein: CASSLGGGGNIQYF

D gene: NA
J gene: TRBJ1-2
clone size: NA
V gene: TRBV6-5
CDR3 DNA: TGTGCCAGCAGTTACTCGGGAGGGAGCAATGGCTACACCTTC
CDR3 protein: CASSYSGGSNGYTF

D gene: NA
J gene: TRBJ1-5
clone size: NA
V gene: TRBV6-1
CDR3 DNA: TGTGCCAGCAGTGCTACGGTCAGCAATCAGCCCCAGCATTTT
CDR3 protein: CASSATVSNQPQHF

D gene: TRBD2
J gene: TRBJ2-3
clone size: NA
V gene: TRBV7-2
CDR3 DNA: TGTGCCAGCAGTTCGCGCGGGAGAGGAGATACGCAGTATTTT
CDR3 protein: CASSSRGRGDTQYF

D gene: NA
J gene: TRBJ2-2
clone size: NA
V gene: TRBV21-1
CDR3 DNA: TGTGCCAGCAGCAAAGGAAGGACAGGGCCCCCCGGGGAGCTGTTTTTT
CDR3 protein: CASSKGRTGPPGELFF

D gene: NA
J gene: TRBJ1-6
clone size: NA
V gene: TRBV10-3
CDR3 DNA: TGTGCCATCAGTGAGTCGATTTTGAGGGTACGTGATTCACCCCTCCACTTT
CDR3 protein: CAISESILRVRDSPLHF

D gene: TRBD1
J gene: TRBJ1-1
clone size: NA
V gene: TRBV7-9
CDR3 DNA: TGTGCCAGCAGCGACCGGGACAGCAGCACTGAAGCTTTCTTT
CDR3 protein: CASSDRDSSTEAFF

D gene: TRBD2
J gene: TRBJ2-1
clone size: NA
V gene: TRBV11-2
CDR3 DNA: TGTGCCAGCAGCTTGAGGACTAGCGGGAACCTACACAATGAGCAGTTCTTC
CDR3 protein: CASSLRTSGNLHNEQFF

D gene: NA
J gene: TRBJ2-1
clone size: NA
V gene: TRBV11-2
CDR3 DNA: TGTGCCAGCAGCTTCCTAAATGAGCAGTTCTTC
CDR3 protein: CASSFLNEQFF

D gene: TRBD2
J gene: TRBJ2-1
clone size: NA
V gene: TRBV30
CDR3 DNA: TGTGCCTGTCCCATAGCGGGGGGTTTCAATGAGCAGTTCTTC
CDR3 protein: CACPIAGGFNEQFF

D gene: TRBD1
J gene: TRBJ1-5
clone size: few
V gene: TRBV6-4
CDR3 DNA: TGTGCCAGCAGTGAGGGGACAGGGGGGCAGCCCCAGCATTTT
CDR3 protein: CASSEGTGGQPQHF

D gene: NA
J gene: TRBJ2-3
clone size: once
V gene: TRBV7-9
CDR3 DNA: TGTGCCAGCAGCGGGAGGCGCACAGATACGCAGTATTTT
CDR3 protein: CASSGRRTDTQYF

D gene: NA
J gene: TRBJ2-2
clone size: NA
V gene: TRBV4-1
CDR3 DNA: TGCGCCAGCAGGTTTCTCACCGGGGAGCTGTTTTTT
CDR3 protein: CASRFLTGELFF

D gene: TRBD1
J gene: TRBJ1-6
clone size: NA
V gene: TRBV30
CDR3 DNA: TGTGCCTGGAGTGAACAGGGGGGAAATTCACCCCTCCACTTT
CDR3 protein: CAWSEQGGNSPLHF